The sequence of this T cell receptor beta chain was determined in a study of cytomegalovirus exposure and HLA in healthy donors. Study-wide background: The approximately 110 validation repertoires, a later analysis reported, used the same platform as the approximately 730 repertoires from the first cohort. Study-wide results and limits: Most TCRs appeared rarely, but some public TCRs recurred in many donors. In vitro experiments confirmed that three CMV-associated chains were specific for CMV antigens. TCR beta chains numbering more than 150 were designated cytomegalovirus-associated.

Some clones are missing from TCRdb's copy, which holds only in-frame ones; the method was immunoSEQ multiplex PCR. The sample includes 200,000 or so clones, around 78% of them seen just once. The CDR3 loop spans 15 amino acids. The V and J ends lost 3 bases and 0 bases respectively, with 12 bases between them. Looked up from germline, CDR1 is WNHNN and CDR2 is SYGVQD (reference sequence). Remarks on this clone: The target antigen is unknown.

The chain couples TRBV10-1 to TRBJ2-7; no clear D gene. The sequence was obtained from a woman between 18 and 29 years old in good health and CMV-seronegative. The specimen sequenced was PBMCs. The CDR3 DNA reads TGCGCCAGCAGTGAAGGTCTCCCCAGCTCCTACGAGCAGTACTTC. Its protein is CASSEGLPSSYEQYF.